These T cell receptor beta chains were read from a single sample in a study of blood T cell repertoires in COVID-19. Data came from immunoSEQ multiplex PCR; TCRdb stores just in-frame clones and leaves some out. The table lists under 350,000 clones, about 86% of them singletons. Sequencing input: PBMCs or T cells enriched from blood (not recorded which). These receptor sequences come from a woman in her forties with acute COVID-19. Each CDR3 is given with its conserved first and last residue. D genes are given only for firm matches. Rows give clone size only sometimes, using once, few, many, or a class for an expanded clone.

d_call	v_call	j_call	clone_size	cdr3_aa	cdr3_nt
.	TRBV5-4	TRBJ1-3	.	CASRPASSGNTIYF	TGTGCCAGCAGGCCAGCGAGCTCTGGAAACACCATATATTTT
.	TRBV28	TRBJ1-3	.	CASSLPSSGNTIYF	TGTGCCAGCAGTTTACCGTCCTCTGGAAACACCATATATTTT
TRBD2	TRBV7-3	TRBJ2-1	once	CASSLTGLAGGTYNEQFF	TGTGCCAGCAGCTTAACGGGACTAGCGGGAGGGACGTACAATGAGCAGTTCTTC
.	TRBV6-4	TRBJ1-2	.	CASSEGSPSRGGYTF	TGTGCCAGCAGTGAAGGTAGCCCCTCACGGGGGGGCTACACCTTC
.	TRBV24-1	TRBJ1-1	.	CATSSTGLNTEAFF	TGTGCCACTTCTTCGACAGGACTGAACACTGAAGCTTTCTTT
TRBD1	TRBV2	TRBJ1-1	.	CASSRDRATEAFF	TGTGCCAGCAGTAGGGACAGGGCGACTGAAGCTTTCTTT
.	TRBV6-6	TRBJ1-1	few	CASHWETMNTEAFF	TGTGCCAGCCATTGGGAGACCATGAACACTGAAGCTTTCTTT
TRBD2	TRBV4-1	TRBJ2-7	.	CASSQVGTSVYEQYF	TGCGCCAGCAGCCAAGTTGGGACTAGCGTCTACGAGCAGTACTTC
TRBD2	TRBV9	TRBJ2-3	once	CASSVGLGGSSTDTQYF	TGTGCCAGCAGCGTAGGTTTGGGAGGGTCTAGCACAGATACGCAGTATTTT
.	TRBV15	TRBJ1-5	.	CATSTASLGNQPQHF	TGTGCCACCAGCACAGCGTCCCTAGGCAATCAGCCCCAGCATTTT
.	TRBV4-3	TRBJ2-3	.	CASSQTLKRGTDTQYF	TGCGCCAGCAGCCAGACTTTAAAGCGGGGCACAGATACGCAGTATTTT
.	TRBV14	TRBJ1-2	few	CASSHGRVGYTF	TGTGCCAGCAGCCATGGCAGGGTAGGCTACACCTTC
.	TRBV19	TRBJ2-7	.	CASSIAASSAVYEQYF	TGTGCCAGTAGTATAGCGGCTAGCTCGGCAGTCTACGAGCAGTACTTC
.	TRBV7-6	TRBJ2-2	.	CASSPRVGELFF	TGTGCCAGCAGCCCCCGGGTCGGGGAGCTGTTTTTT
.	TRBV3-1/TRBV3-2	TRBJ1-2	.	CASSQALTGKYGYTF	TGTGCCAGCAGCCAAGCACTGACAGGCAAATATGGCTACACCTTC
.	TRBV5-4	TRBJ1-5	.	CASSPDGGGGQPQHF	TGTGCCAGCAGCCCTGATGGGGGGGGCGGTCAGCCCCAGCATTTT
TRBD1	TRBV7-8	TRBJ2-3	.	CASSLRTGGMFRSQYF	TGTGCCAGCAGCTTACGGACAGGGGGCATGTTCCGCTCGCAGTATTTT
TRBD1	TRBV11-1	TRBJ2-1	few	CASSRGQLTYNEQFF	TGTGCCAGCAGCCGGGGACAGTTGACGTACAATGAGCAGTTCTTC
.	TRBV6-5	TRBJ1-1	.	CASSYIGQANTEAFF	TGTGCCAGCAGTTACATCGGTCAAGCGAACACTGAAGCTTTCTTT
.	TRBV11-2	TRBJ2-1	.	CASSLDRLGQFF	TGTGCCAGCAGCTTAGATCGGCTAGGTCAGTTCTTC
.	TRBV6-2/TRBV6-3	TRBJ1-2	.	CASSSGNYGYTF	TGTGCCAGCAGTTCGGGGAATTATGGCTACACCTTC
.	TRBV10-3	TRBJ1-1	once	CAIKGGQGKNTEAFF	TGTGCCATCAAGGGGGGGCAGGGAAAGAACACTGAAGCTTTCTTT
.	TRBV7-2	TRBJ1-1	.	CASSYFHVTEAFF	TGTGCCAGCAGCTACTTCCATGTCACTGAAGCTTTCTTT
TRBD1	TRBV13	TRBJ2-1	.	CASSLSWTLRQGVTLSPEQFF	TGTGCCAGCAGCTTATCCTGGACCCTCAGACAGGGGGTAACCCTCTCGCCCGAGCAGTTCTTC
.	TRBV9	TRBJ2-5	once	CASSPREAIWTETQYF	TGTGCCAGCAGCCCCCGGGAAGCAATATGGACGGAGACCCAGTACTTC
TRBD1	TRBV18	TRBJ2-1	.	CASSTGTGEQFF	TGTGCCAGCTCAACCGGGACAGGGGAGCAGTTCTTC
.	TRBV18	TRBJ1-1	.	CASSSTEAFF	TGTGCCAGCTCCTCGACTGAAGCTTTCTTT
TRBD1	TRBV3-1/TRBV3-2	TRBJ1-1	.	CASSQGQGSTFF	TGTGCCAGCAGCCAAGGACAGGGCTCAACTTTCTTT
.	TRBV5-1	TRBJ1-2	.	CASSYDGSLVYGYTF	TGCGCCAGCAGCTACGATGGGTCTCTAGTCTATGGCTACACCTTC
TRBD2	TRBV10-3	TRBJ2-7	.	CAISESKLAGLSYEQYF	TGTGCCATCAGTGAGTCGAAACTAGCGGGGCTCTCCTACGAGCAGTACTTC
.	TRBV19	TRBJ1-5	.	CASSIVTGGGQPQHF	TGTGCCAGTAGTATAGTAACGGGGGGCGGCCAGCCCCAGCATTTT
TRBD1	TRBV12-3/TRBV12-4	TRBJ1-2	.	CASSLGGTGGYTF	TGTGCCAGCAGTTTAGGAGGGACAGGGGGCTACACCTTC
TRBD1	TRBV5-5	TRBJ1-3	.	CASSLGGQYGNTIYF	TGTGCCAGCAGCTTGGGGGGACAGTACGGAAACACCATATATTTT
TRBD2	TRBV7-2	TRBJ2-5	.	CASSLTTSGRETQYF	TGTGCCAGCAGCTTAACGACTAGCGGGAGGGAGACCCAGTACTTC
.	TRBV24-1	TRBJ2-3	.	CATSTSGFTDTQYF	TGTGCCACCAGTACCAGCGGGTTCACAGATACGCAGTATTTT